What follows is one TCR beta chain and its context. Its antigen is currently unknown. TCRdb re-analysed the RT-PCR reads in MiXCR, keeping a single row per CDR3 protein. The repertoire holds hundreds of thousands of distinct CDR3 sequences, with 12% to 15% as singletons. The entry originates in a study of response to subunit inactivated influenza vaccine. V lost 1 base and J lost 0, with 7 bases in between. From germline, CDR1 is DFQATT and CDR2 SNEGSKA (reference sequence). The CDR3 sequence is 13 residues long. The study's findings and limits: The authors put forward the suggestion that each seasonal influenza vaccination may bring in only a limited number of new T cells.

The J gene is TRBJ2-7, the V gene TRBV20-1; D gene uncertain. This clonotype originated in a man in his forties or fifties who received an inactivated influenza vaccine. The specimen was PBMCs from blood, collected 14 days before vaccination. Here the CDR3 reads CSARVQSSYEQYF. In DNA, the CDR3 is TGCAGTGCTAGAGTACAATCCTCCTACGAGCAGTACTTC.